This T cell receptor beta chain came from a study of CD4+ T cells in melanoma. As for this clone: The germline gene is not matched at one end of the junction; a read error may be the cause.

Germline V lookup: CDR1 LGHNT, CDR2 FRNRAP. The CDR3 covers 13 residues. TCRdb's table, derived via immunoSEQ multiplex PCR, lists solely in-frame clones and lacks some. The data contain approximately 14,000 clones, about 64% of them singletons. The J gene is TRBJ2-3, the V gene TRBV12-5; D unresolved. This TCR came from a human donor with melanoma. Source material: cells from a culture (not recorded whether cultured in vitro). The CDR3 DNA follows: TGTGCTAGTGGTCCTTCGGGCACATATACGCAGTATTTT. Encoded protein: CASGPSGTYTQYF.